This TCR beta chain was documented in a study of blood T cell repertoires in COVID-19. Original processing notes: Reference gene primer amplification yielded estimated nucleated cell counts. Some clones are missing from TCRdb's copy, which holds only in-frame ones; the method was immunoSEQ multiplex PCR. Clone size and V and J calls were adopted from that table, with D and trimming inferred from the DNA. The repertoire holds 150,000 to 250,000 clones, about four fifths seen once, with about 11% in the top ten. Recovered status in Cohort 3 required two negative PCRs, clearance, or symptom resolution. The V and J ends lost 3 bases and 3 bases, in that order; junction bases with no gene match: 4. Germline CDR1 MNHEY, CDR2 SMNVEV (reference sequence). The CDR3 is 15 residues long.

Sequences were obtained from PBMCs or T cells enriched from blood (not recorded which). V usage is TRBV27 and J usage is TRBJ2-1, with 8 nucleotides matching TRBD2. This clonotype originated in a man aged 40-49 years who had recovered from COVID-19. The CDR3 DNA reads TGTGCCAGCAGTTTTTACGGGAGGGACTACAATGAGCAGTTCTTC. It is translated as CASSFYGRDYNEQFF.